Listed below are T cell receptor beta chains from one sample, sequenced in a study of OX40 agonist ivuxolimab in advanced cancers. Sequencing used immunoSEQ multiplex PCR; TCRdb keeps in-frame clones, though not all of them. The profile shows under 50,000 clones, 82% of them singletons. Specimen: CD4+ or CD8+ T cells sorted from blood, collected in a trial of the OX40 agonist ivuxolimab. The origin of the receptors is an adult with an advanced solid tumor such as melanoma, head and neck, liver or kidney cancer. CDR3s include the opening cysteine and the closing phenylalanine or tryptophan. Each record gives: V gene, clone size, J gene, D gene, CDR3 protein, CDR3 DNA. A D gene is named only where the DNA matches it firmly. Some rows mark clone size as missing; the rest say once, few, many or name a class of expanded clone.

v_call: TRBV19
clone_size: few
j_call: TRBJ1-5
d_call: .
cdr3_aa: CASSISAGNQPQHF
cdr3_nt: TGTGCCAGTAGTATCTCCGCGGGCAATCAGCCCCAGCATTTT

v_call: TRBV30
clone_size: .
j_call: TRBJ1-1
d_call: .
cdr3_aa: CAWSRGAGTEAFF
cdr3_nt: TGTGCCTGGAGTCGGGGGGCGGGCACTGAAGCTTTCTTT

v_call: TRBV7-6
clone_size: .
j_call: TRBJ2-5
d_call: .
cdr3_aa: CASSQPGTQETQYF
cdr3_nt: TGTGCCAGCAGCCAGCCGGGAACCCAAGAGACCCAGTACTTC

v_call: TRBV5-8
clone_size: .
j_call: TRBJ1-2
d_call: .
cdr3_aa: CASSLWGGLERIYGYTF
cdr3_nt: TGTGCCAGCAGCTTGTGGGGGGGGCTTGAACGGATTTATGGCTACACCTTC

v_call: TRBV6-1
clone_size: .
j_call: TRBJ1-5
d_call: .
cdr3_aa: CASSVGVSNQPQHF
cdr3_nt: TGTGCCAGCAGTGTAGGGGTTAGCAATCAGCCCCAGCATTTT

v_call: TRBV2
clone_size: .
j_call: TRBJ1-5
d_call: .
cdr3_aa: CASSFQSNQPQHF
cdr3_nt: TGTGCCAGCAGTTTTCAGAGCAATCAGCCCCAGCATTTT

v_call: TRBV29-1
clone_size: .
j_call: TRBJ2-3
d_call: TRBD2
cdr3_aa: CSVGSSGSDTQYF
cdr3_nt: TGCAGCGTTGGGAGTAGCGGGAGCGATACGCAGTATTTT

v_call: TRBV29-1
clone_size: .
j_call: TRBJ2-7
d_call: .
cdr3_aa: CSVERSGGKEQYF
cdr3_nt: TGCAGCGTTGAACGGTCAGGGGGGAAAGAGCAGTACTTC

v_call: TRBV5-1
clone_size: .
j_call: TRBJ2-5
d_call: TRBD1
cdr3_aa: CASSPRTGGQETQYF
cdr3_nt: TGCGCCAGCAGCCCCAGGACAGGGGGCCAAGAGACCCAGTACTTC

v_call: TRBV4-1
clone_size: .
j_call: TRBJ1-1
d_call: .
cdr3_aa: CASSQDRFESPEAFF
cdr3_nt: TGCGCCAGCAGCCAAGATCGGTTTGAATCCCCTGAAGCTTTCTTT

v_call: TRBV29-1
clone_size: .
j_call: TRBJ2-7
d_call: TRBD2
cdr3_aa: CSVEDRSGSSYEQYF
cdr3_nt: TGCAGCGTTGAAGATAGAAGCGGGAGCTCCTACGAGCAGTACTTC

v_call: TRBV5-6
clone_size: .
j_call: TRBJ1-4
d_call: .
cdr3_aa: CASSFGGSSTNEKLFF
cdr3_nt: TGTGCCAGCAGCTTCGGCGGCAGCTCTACTAATGAAAAACTGTTTTTT

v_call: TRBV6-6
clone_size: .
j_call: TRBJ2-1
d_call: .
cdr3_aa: CASSYAVAAYNEQFF
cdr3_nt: TGTGCCAGCAGTTACGCGGTAGCGGCTTACAATGAGCAGTTCTTC

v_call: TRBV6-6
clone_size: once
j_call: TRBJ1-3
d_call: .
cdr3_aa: CAAQGWESRNTIYF
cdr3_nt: TGTGCCGCACAGGGTTGGGAGAGTCGAAACACCATATATTTT

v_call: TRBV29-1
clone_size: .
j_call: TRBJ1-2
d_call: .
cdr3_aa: CSVELGHDYGYTF
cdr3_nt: TGCAGCGTTGAATTGGGACATGACTATGGCTACACCTTC

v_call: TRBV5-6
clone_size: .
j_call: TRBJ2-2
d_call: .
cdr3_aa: CASSGQPGNTGELFF
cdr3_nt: TGTGCCAGCAGTGGACAGCCGGGGAACACCGGGGAGCTGTTTTTT

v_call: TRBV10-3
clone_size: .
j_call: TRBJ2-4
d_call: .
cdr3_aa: CAISDIRGSNHPENIQYF
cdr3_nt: TGTGCCATCAGTGATATCCGGGGATCCAACCACCCCGAAAACATTCAGTACTTC

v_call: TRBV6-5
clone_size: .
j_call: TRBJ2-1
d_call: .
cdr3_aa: CASRIDRNNEQFF
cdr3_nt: TGTGCCAGCAGGATAGACAGGAACAATGAGCAGTTCTTC

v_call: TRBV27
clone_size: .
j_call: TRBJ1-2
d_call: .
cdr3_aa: CASSTGPRTSYTF
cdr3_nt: TGTGCCAGCAGTACCGGGCCGAGGACGAGCTACACCTTC

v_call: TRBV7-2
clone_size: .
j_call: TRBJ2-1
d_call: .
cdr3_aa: CASSPKAGSYNEQFF
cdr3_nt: TGTGCCAGCAGTCCCAAGGCGGGCTCCTACAATGAGCAGTTCTTC

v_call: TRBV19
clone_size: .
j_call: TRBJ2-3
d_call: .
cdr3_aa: CASSIGGYGGTDTQYF
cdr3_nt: TGTGCCAGTAGTATAGGGGGGTACGGAGGCACAGATACGCAGTATTTT

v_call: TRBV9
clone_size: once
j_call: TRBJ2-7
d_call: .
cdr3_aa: CASSERQAGVYEQYF
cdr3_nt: TGTGCCAGCAGCGAGAGGCAGGCTGGGGTCTACGAGCAGTACTTC

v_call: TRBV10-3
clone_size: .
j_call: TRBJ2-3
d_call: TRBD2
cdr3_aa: CAISAGGGTDTQYF
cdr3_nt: TGTGCCATCAGTGCGGGAGGGGGCACAGATACGCAGTATTTT

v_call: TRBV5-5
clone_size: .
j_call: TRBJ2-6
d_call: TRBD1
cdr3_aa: CASSLWTGGTGANVLTF
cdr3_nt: TGTGCCAGCAGCTTGTGGACAGGGGGGACTGGGGCCAACGTCCTGACTTTC

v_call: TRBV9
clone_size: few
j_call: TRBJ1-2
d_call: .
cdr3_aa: CASSPRGDYGYTF
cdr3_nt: TGTGCCAGCAGCCCTCGAGGGGACTATGGCTACACCTTC

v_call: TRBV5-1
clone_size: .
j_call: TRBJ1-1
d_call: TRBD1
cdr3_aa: CASSSTTGATEAFF
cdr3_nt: TGCGCCAGCAGCAGTACAACAGGGGCCACTGAAGCTTTCTTT

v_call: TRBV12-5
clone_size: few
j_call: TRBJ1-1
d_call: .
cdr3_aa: CASVQGRLNTEAFF
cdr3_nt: TGTGCTAGTGTCCAAGGACGATTGAACACTGAAGCTTTCTTT

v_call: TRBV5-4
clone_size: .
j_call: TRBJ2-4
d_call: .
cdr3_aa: CASSTPGFLAKNIQYF
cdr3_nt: TGTGCCAGCAGCACGCCCGGATTCCTAGCCAAAAACATTCAGTACTTC

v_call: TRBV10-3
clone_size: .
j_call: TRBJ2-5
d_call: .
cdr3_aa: CAISEQQTGSGETQYF
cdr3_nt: TGTGCCATCAGTGAGCAGCAAACAGGGAGCGGAGAGACCCAGTACTTC

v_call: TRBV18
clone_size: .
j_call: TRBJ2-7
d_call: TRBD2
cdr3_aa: CASSPPILAGGGEQYF
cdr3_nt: TGTGCCAGCTCACCGCCCATACTAGCGGGAGGAGGTGAGCAGTACTTC

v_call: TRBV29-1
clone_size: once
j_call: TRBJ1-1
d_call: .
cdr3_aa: CSAGRANTEAFF
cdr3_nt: TGCAGCGCCGGCAGGGCGAACACTGAAGCTTTCTTT

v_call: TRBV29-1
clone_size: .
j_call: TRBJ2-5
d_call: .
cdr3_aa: CSVEERWQETQYF
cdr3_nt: TGCAGCGTTGAAGAACGCTGGCAAGAGACCCAGTACTTC

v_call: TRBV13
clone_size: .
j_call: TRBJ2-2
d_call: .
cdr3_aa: CASSFMTGELFF
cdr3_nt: TGTGCCAGCAGCTTTATGACCGGGGAGCTGTTTTTT

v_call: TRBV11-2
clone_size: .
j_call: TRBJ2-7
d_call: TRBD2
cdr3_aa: CASSYGTSGAAYEQYF
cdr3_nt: TGTGCCAGCAGCTACGGGACTAGCGGAGCCGCCTACGAGCAGTACTTC

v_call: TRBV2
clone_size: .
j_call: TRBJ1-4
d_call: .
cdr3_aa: CASSLTLPNEKLFF
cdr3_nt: TGTGCCAGCAGCCTGACGCTACCTAATGAAAAACTGTTTTTT

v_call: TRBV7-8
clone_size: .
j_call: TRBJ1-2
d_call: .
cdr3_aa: CASSLGNSYLNYGYTF
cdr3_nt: TGTGCCAGCAGCTTAGGTAACAGCTACCTGAACTATGGCTACACCTTC

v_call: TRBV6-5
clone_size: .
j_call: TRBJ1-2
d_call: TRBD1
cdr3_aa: CASIEARGQTSGYTF
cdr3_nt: TGTGCCAGCATCGAGGCCCGGGGACAGACATCGGGCTACACCTTC

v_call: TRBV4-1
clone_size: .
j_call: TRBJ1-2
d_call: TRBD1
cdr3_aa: CASSQDGTGLVGYTF
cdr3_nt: TGCGCCAGCAGCCAAGACGGGACAGGGCTAGTTGGCTACACCTTC

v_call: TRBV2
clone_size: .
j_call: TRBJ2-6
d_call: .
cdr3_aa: CASTGDTYSGANVLTF
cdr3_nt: TGTGCCAGCACCGGAGACACCTACTCTGGGGCCAACGTCCTGACTTTC

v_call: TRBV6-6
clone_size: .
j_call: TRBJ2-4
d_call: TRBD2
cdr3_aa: CASSPDGGAQYF
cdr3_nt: TGTGCCAGCAGTCCCGACGGGGGGGCCCAGTACTTC

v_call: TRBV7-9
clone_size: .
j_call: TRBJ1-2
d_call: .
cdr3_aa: CASSPYGGAYGYTF
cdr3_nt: TGTGCCAGCAGCCCTTACGGGGGAGCCTATGGCTACACCTTC

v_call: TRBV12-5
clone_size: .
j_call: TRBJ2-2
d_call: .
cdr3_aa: CASTGSNTGELFF
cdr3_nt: TGTGCTAGCACAGGGAGTAACACCGGGGAGCTGTTTTTT

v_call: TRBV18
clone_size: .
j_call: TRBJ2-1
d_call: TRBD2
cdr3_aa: CASSLGLAGGGNEQFF
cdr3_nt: TGTGCCAGCTCACTAGGACTAGCGGGGGGAGGCAATGAGCAGTTCTTC

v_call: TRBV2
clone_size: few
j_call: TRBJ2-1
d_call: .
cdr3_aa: CASSQSSGAFNEQFF
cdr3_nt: TGTGCCAGCAGCCAAAGTAGCGGCGCCTTCAATGAGCAGTTCTTC

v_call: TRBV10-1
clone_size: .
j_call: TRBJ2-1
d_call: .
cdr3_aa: CASALTSMNEQFF
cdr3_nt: TGCGCCAGCGCTTTAACTAGTATGAATGAGCAGTTCTTC

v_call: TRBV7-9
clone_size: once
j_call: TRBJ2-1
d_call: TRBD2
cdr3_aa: CASNLAGGPYNEQFF
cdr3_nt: TGTGCCAGTAATCTAGCGGGAGGGCCTTATAATGAGCAGTTCTTC

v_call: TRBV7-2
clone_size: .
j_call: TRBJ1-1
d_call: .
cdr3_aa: CASSLSGGGDDFF
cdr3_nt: TGTGCCAGCAGCTTAAGCGGAGGGGGGGATGATTTCTTT

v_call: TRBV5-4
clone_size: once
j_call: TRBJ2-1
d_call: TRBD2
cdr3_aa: CASSFSAGDYNEQFF
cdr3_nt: TGTGCCAGCAGCTTCTCAGCGGGAGACTACAATGAGCAGTTCTTC